Listed here is a single T cell receptor beta chain. This record comes from a study of shared T cell receptors in the human thymus. The germline V gene encodes CDR1 MDHEN and CDR2 SYDVKM. The V end lost 8 bases, the J end lost 2 bases, and 13 bases lay between the germline ends. The CDR3 runs 13 residues. Here immunoSEQ multiplex PCR was the method, and the copy in TCRdb shows in-frame clones only, minus some. The repertoire includes approximately 730,000 clones, roughly 85% of them detected once, and roughly 0.01% sits in the top ten. This sample was shared with a second study, whose subject was human thymus T cells. This second study says: The thymus was resected at corrective cardiac surgery. Use of V and J genes seemed skewed within the thymic and blood repertoires.

Sequenced: thymocytes. This chain uses TRBV28 with TRBJ2-7; tentatively, D is TRBD2 (6 bases). The TCR originated in a girl less than two years old with a congenital heart defect. CDR3 sequence (DNA): TGTGCCAGCTCGGGGGAAGTAGCCTACGAGCAGTACTTC. This gives the protein CASSGEVAYEQYF. Together with reference TRBV28 and TRBJ2-7, the CDR3 gives the full variable domain: DVKVTQSSRYLVKRTGEKVFLECVQDMDHENMFWYRQDPGLGLRLIYFSYDVKMKEKGDIPEGYSVSREKKERFSLILESASTNQTSMYLCASSGEVAYEQYFGPGTRLTVT.